This passage covers 10 T cell receptor beta chains from one sample sequenced in a study of T cells after yellow fever vaccination. TCRdb processed the 5' RACE reads anew with MiXCR; each CDR3 protein has one entry. The repertoire has a few hundred thousand distinct CDR3 sequences, more than 9% of them found once; the top ten carry less than 20%. This specimen was PBMCs, taken on the day of the first yellow fever vaccination. These receptors originate from a man younger than 35 who received the YFV17D yellow fever vaccine.

This clonotype was counted a few times. The chain employs TRBV28 and TRBJ2-3, with D maybe TRBD2 (6 bases). CDR1 is MDHEN and CDR2 is SYDVKM in the germline V gene. V was clipped by 8 bases and J by 5 bases, with 20 bases between them. The length of the CDR3 is 15 residues. As DNA, the CDR3 is TGTGCCAGCGGGCGGCGGGGTGCGGTAAGAGATACGCAGTATTTT. As protein: CASGRRGAVRDTQYF. Based on the CDR3 plus reference TRBV28 and TRBJ2-3, the full variable domain is DVKVTQSSRYLVKRTGEKVFLECVQDMDHENMFWYRQDPGLGLRLIYFSYDVKMKEKGDIPEGYSVSREKKERFSLILESASTNQTSMYLCASGRRGAVRDTQYFGPGTRLTVL.

This clonotype occurred a few times. The rearrangement joins TRBV3-1 to TRBJ2-3; TRBD2 aligns across 9 bases. CDR3 length: 15 amino acids. CDR1 is LGHDT and CDR2 is YNNKEL in the germline V gene (reference sequence). V gave up 4 bases and J gave up 6 bases; unmatched junction bases: 8. The CDR3: CASSPQDSGGDTQYF. The CDR3 DNA reads as TGTGCCAGCAGCCCCCAGGACAGCGGGGGGGATACGCAGTATTTT.

This clonotype was counted only a few times. The chain recombines TRBV4-1 with TRBJ2-3; the match to TRBD1 covers 7 bases. The CDR3 length is 16 residues. Trimming took 1 base from V and 2 from J; bases not matched to a gene: 6. Germline V gives CDR1 MGHRA, CDR2 YSYEKL. The chain's CDR3 is CASSQVARGTTDTQYF. The CDR3 region has the DNA TGCGCCAGCAGCCAAGTGGCCAGGGGGACCACAGATACGCAGTATTTT.

Notes on this clonotype: An end of the junction does not agree with germline; a read error may underlie this. The rearrangement joins TRBV20-1 to TRBJ2-4; D unresolved. The germline CDR1 and CDR2 sequences are DFQATT and SNEGSKA (reference sequence). The CDR3 sequence is 16 residues long. CDR3 DNA sequence: TGCTGTGCTCCCCCCAGTCGTCAACTAGCCAAAAACATTCAGTACTTC. Protein sequence: CCAPPSRQLAKNIQYF.

This clonotype was observed many times. The chain links TRBV20-1 to TRBJ2-3; no definite D call. Trimming stripped 7 bases from V and 5 bases from J, with 10 bases between. Looked up from germline, CDR1 is DFQATT and CDR2 is SNEGSKA (reference sequence). The CDR3 has 11 residues. The CDR3 spells CSGKTGDTQYF. DNA of the CDR3: TGCAGTGGGAAAACGGGAGATACGCAGTATTTT.

J is TRBJ2-5 and V is TRBV15, with 7 bases lining up with TRBD2. Germline V gene sequence: CDR1 LNHNV, CDR2 YYDKDF (reference sequence). CDR3 size: 16 residues. Unmatched junction bases numbered 6, after V lost 0 bases and J lost 2 bases. In DNA, the CDR3 is TGTGCCACCAGCAGAGATGGGGGACTACTACAAGAGACCCAGTACTTC. It yields the protein CATSRDGGLLQETQYF.

In its sample, this clonotype was seen many times. J is TRBJ2-5 and V is TRBV27, with 8 bases identical to TRBD1. The germline gives CDR1 MNHEY, CDR2 SMNVEV (reference sequence). The CDR3 has 13 amino acids. V was pared by 5 bases and J by 5 bases, with 4 bases of the junction left unmatched. CDR3 sequence (DNA): TGTGCCAGCAGTCCCAGGGGGCGGGAGACCCAGTACTTC. Translating it yields CASSPRGRETQYF.

This clonotype occurred a few times. The rearrangement uses TRBV10-3 and TRBJ2-4, with a tentative D call TRBD1 (5 bases). The CDR3 is made up of 15 amino acids. Trimming left V 3 bases short and J 1 base short, with 10 bases between. Germline V CDR1 and CDR2: ENHRY, SYGVKD. CDR3 DNA: TGTGCCATCAGTGACAGGGAAGAGGCCAAAAACATTCAGTACTTC. This codes for CAISDREEAKNIQYF.

The gene calls are TRBV5-1 and TRBJ2-7; D unresolved. The CDR3 has 14 amino acids. V was trimmed by 4 bases and J by 7 bases, leaving 18 bases between them. CDR1 SGHRS and CDR2 YFSETQ come from the germline V gene. In DNA form, the CDR3 reads TGCGCCAGCAGCCCCACAGTTCCGACCGGGGAGCAGTACTTC. Translating gives CASSPTVPTGEQYF. Together with reference TRBV5-1 and TRBJ2-7, the CDR3 gives the full variable domain: KAGVTQTPRYLIKTRGQQVTLSCSPISGHRSVSWYQQTPGQGLQFLFEYFSETQRNKGNFPGRFSGRQFSNSRSEMNVSTLELGDSALYLCASSPTVPTGEQYFGPGTRLTVT.

This clonotype has a count of ten or more. The chain is built from TRBV10-3 and TRBJ2-2, with 8 bases aligning to TRBD2. CDR3 length: 16 residues. The germline CDR1 and CDR2 sequences are ENHRY and SYGVKD. V lost 10 bases and J lost 2; bases outside the gene matches: 12. CDR3 protein: CATRGGSIVNTGELFF. DNA for the CDR3: TGTGCCACCCGGGGGGGCTCGATCGTTAACACCGGGGAGCTGTTTTTT.